The following is a T cell receptor beta chain sequence with its context. The antigen is unknown. The material for each subset, its genomic DNA, was split evenly across several immunoSEQ plates. Using immunoSEQ multiplex PCR, the repertoire was profiled, and TCRdb retains in-frame clones only, with some absent. This sample has about 1.1 million clones, with about 72% found just once. This sample was taken from a study of shared clonotypes between healthy human individuals. CDR3 length: 11 residues. Trimming cost V 7 bases and J 3 bases, with 6 bases left between them. The germline V gene encodes CDR1 MDHEN and CDR2 SYDVKM. General study results and limits: The represented genetic and exposure-history diversity was limited by the small number of donors. Non-shared clonotypes showed lower generation probabilities than clonotypes common to all four donors.

Sequenced sample: memory CD4+ T cells from PBMCs. As to subset: CD45RA-negative fraction. The source is a man younger than 30 in good health. Some clones in this sample may be carry-over from other donors' samples. The chain is built from TRBV28 and TRBJ2-5; D uncertain. The chain's CDR3 is CASTTEETQYF. The CDR3 DNA reads TGTGCCAGCACCACGGAAGAGACCCAGTACTTC.